Described below is a single T cell receptor beta chain sequence and its context. TCRdb reprocessed the RT-PCR reads with MiXCR, giving one entry per CDR3 protein. The data hold around 25,000 distinct CDR3 sequences, with approximately 42% observed a single time. This sample is drawn from a study of patients and donors after allogeneic stem cell transplantation. CDR3 length: 16 amino acids. The germline V gene encodes CDR1 LGHDT and CDR2 YNNKEL (reference sequence). Deletions cut 0 bases from V and 5 bases from J, with 16 bases between. The TCR sequence derives from a human donor who was either an allogeneic HSCT recipient or a stem cell or donor lymphocyte infusion donor (not recorded which). It is not recorded whose cells these are; they may come from a transplant donor. The sample consisted of blood, either unsorted or a sorted T cell fraction (not recorded which). The chain uses TRBV3-1 and TRBJ1-1; D not certain. CDR3 sequence (DNA): TGTGCCAGCAGCCAAGATTGGGAGGGTGCGGGAACTGAAGCTTTCTTT. It encodes CASSQDWEGAGTEAFF.